This section outlines one T cell receptor (beta chain) sequence together with its context. The specificity of this receptor is unknown. One base away there is no much larger clone; base qualities are not given. This sample was included in a study of patients and donors after allogeneic stem cell transplantation (dated by TCRdb to 2020 to 2021). The CDR3 has 16 amino acids, counting the end cysteine and phenylalanine. The only DNA kept is the CDR3, 48 bases in frame from the first base. CDR1 SGHDT and CDR2 YYEEEE are derived from the germline V gene. V is pruned by 0 bases and J by 4 bases, leaving 6 bases of the junction without a gene match. Library construction relied on RT-PCR. The sample was run on a NextSeq 550. TCRdb reanalyzed the raw reads on its own, using fastp at Q25 for trimming and MiXCR for clone calling, and kept in-frame beta chains. Rows are unified per CDR3 protein, each entry keeping the most common DNA and genes. A total of 200,000 to 250,000 distinct CDR3 sequences appear in this sample, 11% to 15% of them only once. Clones ranked in the top ten supply roughly 11% of the sample.

This sequence originates from a human donor who was either an allogeneic HSCT recipient or a stem cell or donor lymphocyte infusion donor (not recorded which). It is not recorded whose cells these are; they may come from a transplant donor. The sequenced sample consisted of blood, either unsorted or a sorted T cell fraction (not recorded which). Rearrangement joined TRBV5-6 to TRBJ1-2; 10 bases in between match TRBD1. Read as DNA, the sequence is TGTGCCAGCAGCTTGGCTGCGGGACAGGGGTTCTATGGCTACACCTTC. It specifies CASSLAAGQGFYGYTF.